This TCR beta chain appears in the sequencing data of a study of CD4 T cell repertoires in COVID-19 (dated by TCRdb to 2020 to 2023). About the study as a whole: To analyze cross-reactivity, CFSE-low cells were expanded with IL-2 for under 13 days and then labeled again and restimulated with spike proteins from other coronaviruses. Subset-level TCR Vbeta repertoire analysis of SARS-CoV-2-reactive T cells was performed in three recovered individuals. The study characterized naturally processed CD4+ T cell responses to SARS-CoV-2 spike and nucleoprotein in COVID-19-recovered individuals, using TCR Vbeta sequencing to assess clonal composition.

The cysteine opens and the phenylalanine closes a CDR3 of 17 amino acids. Only CDR3 DNA remains: 51 bases, in frame from the first base. V and J are trimmed by 3 bases and 0 bases, and the gene matches miss 4 bases of the junction. CDR1 and CDR2 are drawn from the germline V gene: SGHRS, YFSETQ. As to this clone: The clone's antigen remains unknown. No base quality information exists; no much larger clone differs at one position.

Per the publication, the time point label means: sample from a COVID-19-recovered individual after infection. Patients who had recovered from mild-to-severe COVID-19 served as donors. Memory T cell samples that were not cultured were sequenced immediately after ex vivo isolation. CD4+ total memory, central memory, effector memory and circulating T follicular helper cells were isolated from peripheral blood mononuclear cells. The library was produced with the immunoSEQ multiplex PCR assay. For the original study's pipeline: The Chao-Jaccard similarity index and the number of shared clonotypes were used to measure repertoire overlap between subsets. Imported from immuneACCESS, the table was reduced by TCRdb to in-frame sequences with V and J called. These copies leave out some clones; in studies compared against another copy, an unresolved V gene accounts for under half, and the cause of the remainder is not known. The V and J calls and clone size are taken from that table; D and trimming were inferred from the DNA. Across this sample there are approximately 75,000 clones, with around 82% seen only once. Approximately 0.6% of the sample goes to the ten largest clones.

Overall results and qualifications from the work: Consistent with cross-reactivity, between roughly 7 and 27% of SARS-CoV-2 clonotypes also showed up in secondary cultures stimulated with SARS-CoV and/or HKU1 spike. Several of the most expanded SARS-CoV-2-reactive clonotypes were shared between two or all three memory subsets, suggesting intraclonal diversification.

Sample: CD4+ T cells from peripheral blood, taken after recovery from COVID-19. This receptor was taken from a human donor who had COVID-19. The chain is assembled from TRBV5-1 and TRBJ2-6; TRBD1 agrees with 9 junctional bases. For the CDR3, the sequence is CASSSGQGSSGANVLTF. The DNA is TGCGCCAGCAGCTCGGGACAGGGTAGCTCTGGGGCCAACGTCCTGACTTTC.